This T cell receptor (beta chain) was retrieved from a study of regulatory T cells in long-lasting Graves disease. There are 16 residues in the CDR3. The germline V gene encodes CDR1 SGHTA and CDR2 FQGTGA. The germline V and J ends were trimmed by 3 bases and 0 bases, with 11 bases remaining between them. This sample's time point: newly diagnosed GD, antithyroid drugs for less than 3 months. PBMC-derived RNA was used for the TCR library. This clonotype was seen a few times. With iRepertoire HTBI primers and Arm-PCR of CDR3 regions, TCR beta libraries were built. TCRdb analysed the multiplex PCR reads with MiXCR anew, one entry per CDR3 protein. The top ten clones hold more than 10% of a sample with fewer than 650,000 distinct CDR3 sequences, 15% to 20% of them seen once. This same sample was also taken into another study, of T cells in Graves' hyperthyroidism and ophthalmopathy. From that report: If no ophthalmopathy progression occurred within 18 months, Graves' hyperthyroidism was stable. Uncontrolled infection, other autoimmune disease, pregnancy or lactation excluded patients. First-round RT-PCR of the TCR CDR3 relied on the HTBI primer set.

The starting material was peripheral blood mononuclear cells (PBMCs), obtained at new diagnosis, from a patient treated with antithyroid drugs. This receptor was taken from a man younger than 35 with Graves disease. The chain is built from TRBV7-3 and TRBJ1-4, with D maybe TRBD1 (6 bases). CDR3 coding DNA: TGTGCCAGCAGCTTCTCCCGACAGGCAACTAATGAAAAACTGTTTTTT. Amino acid sequence: CASSFSRQATNEKLFF.